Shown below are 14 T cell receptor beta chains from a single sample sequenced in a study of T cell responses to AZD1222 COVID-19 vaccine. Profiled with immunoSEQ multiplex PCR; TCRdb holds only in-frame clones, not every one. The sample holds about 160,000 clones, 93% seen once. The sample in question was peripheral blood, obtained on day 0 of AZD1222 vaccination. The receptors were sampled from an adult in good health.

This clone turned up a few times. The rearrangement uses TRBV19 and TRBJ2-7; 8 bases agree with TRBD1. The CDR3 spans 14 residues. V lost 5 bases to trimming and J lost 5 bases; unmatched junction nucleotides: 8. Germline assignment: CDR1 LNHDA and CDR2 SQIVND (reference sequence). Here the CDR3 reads CASSFPDRVNEQYF. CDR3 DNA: TGTGCCAGTAGTTTCCCGGACAGGGTGAACGAGCAGTACTTC.

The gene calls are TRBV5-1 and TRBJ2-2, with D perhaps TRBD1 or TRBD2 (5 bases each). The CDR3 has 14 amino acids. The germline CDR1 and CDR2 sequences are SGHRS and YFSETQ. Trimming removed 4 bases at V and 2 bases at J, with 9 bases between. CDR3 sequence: CASSGDPNTGELFF. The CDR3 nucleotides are TGCGCCAGCAGCGGGGACCCAAACACCGGGGAGCTGTTTTTT.

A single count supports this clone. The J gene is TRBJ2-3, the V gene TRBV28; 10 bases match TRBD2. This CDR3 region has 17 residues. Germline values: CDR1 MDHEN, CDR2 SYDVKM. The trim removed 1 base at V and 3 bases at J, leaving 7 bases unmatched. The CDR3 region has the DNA TGTGCCAGCAGTTTATCGCTAGCGGGGGTTTGGACAGATACGCAGTATTTT. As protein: CASSLSLAGVWTDTQYF.

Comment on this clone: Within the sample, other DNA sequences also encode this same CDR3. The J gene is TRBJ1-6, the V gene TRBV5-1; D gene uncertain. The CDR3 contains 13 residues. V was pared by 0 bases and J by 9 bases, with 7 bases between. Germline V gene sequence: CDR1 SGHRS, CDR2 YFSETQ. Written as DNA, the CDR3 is TGCGCCAGCAGCTTGGCCGGTCGTTCACCCCTCCACTTT. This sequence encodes CASSLAGRSPLHF.

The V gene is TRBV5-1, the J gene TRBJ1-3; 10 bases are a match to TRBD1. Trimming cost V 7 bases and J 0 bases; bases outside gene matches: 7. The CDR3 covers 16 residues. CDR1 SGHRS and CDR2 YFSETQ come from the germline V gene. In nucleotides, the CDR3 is TGCGCCAGCGGCCCGGGACAGGGGCTCTCTGGAAACACCATATATTTT. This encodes CASGPGQGLSGNTIYF.

In DNA form, the CDR3 reads TGTGCCAGTAGGGGGGCCCAAATCGGTCAGCCCCAGCATTTT. Amino acid sequence: CASRGAQIGQPQHF. V gene TRBV19 combines with J gene TRBJ1-5; weak D call: TRBD1 (6 bases). Germline CDR1 LNHDA, CDR2 SQIVND (reference sequence). Trimming took off 6 bases at V and 6 bases at J, with 15 bases between the two ends. This CDR3 has 14 residues.

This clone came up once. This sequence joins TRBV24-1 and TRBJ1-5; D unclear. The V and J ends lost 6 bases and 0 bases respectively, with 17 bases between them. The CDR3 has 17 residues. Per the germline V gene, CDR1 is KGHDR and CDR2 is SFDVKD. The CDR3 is CATSKSLSKYSNQPQHF. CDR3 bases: TGTGCCACCAGTAAAAGCTTGTCGAAGTATAGCAATCAGCCCCAGCATTTT.

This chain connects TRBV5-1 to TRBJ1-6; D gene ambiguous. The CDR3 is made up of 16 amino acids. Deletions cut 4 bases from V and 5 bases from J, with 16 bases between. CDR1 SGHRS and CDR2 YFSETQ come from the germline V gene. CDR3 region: CASSPGGIRNNSPLHF. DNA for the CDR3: TGCGCCAGCAGCCCGGGAGGGATAAGAAATAATTCACCCCTCCACTTT.

CDR3 nucleotides: TGTGCCAGTAGTATTTGGGACATCAATCAGCCCCAGCATTTT. Translating it yields CASSIWDINQPQHF. The chain employs TRBV19 and TRBJ1-5; tentative D call: TRBD1 (6 bases). This CDR3 has 14 amino acids. Per the germline V gene, CDR1 is LNHDA and CDR2 is SQIVND (reference sequence). V lost 3 bases and J 3 bases, leaving 9 bases between the germline ends.

DNA for the CDR3: TGTGCCAGCTCACGGGGACAGGGGGTCGATGAGCAGTTCTTC. It is translated as CASSRGQGVDEQFF. V is TRBV18 and J is TRBJ2-1; 11 nucleotides match TRBD1. The V and J ends lost 4 bases and 8 bases, in that order; junction bases with no gene match: 4. CDR1 is KGHSH and CDR2 is LQKENI in the germline V gene. The CDR3 has 14 amino acids.

In nucleotides, the CDR3 is TGTGCCAGCAGCCAGGGTCTTAGCGGGGGGGCTTACGAGACCCAGTACTTC. It codes for CASSQGLSGGAYETQYF. The chain links TRBV5-6 to TRBJ2-5, with 11 nucleotides matching TRBD2. V lost 4 bases to trimming and J lost 5 bases; unmatched junction nucleotides: 13. CDR1 is SGHDT and CDR2 is YYEEEE in the germline V gene. This CDR3 spans 17 amino acids.

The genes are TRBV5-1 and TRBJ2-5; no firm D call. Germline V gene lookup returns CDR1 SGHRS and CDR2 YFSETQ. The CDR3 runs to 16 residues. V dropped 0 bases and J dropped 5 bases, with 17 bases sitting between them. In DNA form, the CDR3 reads TGCGCCAGCAGCTTGGGAGGTCCAGGCGGTATCGAGACCCAGTACTTC. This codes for CASSLGGPGGIETQYF.

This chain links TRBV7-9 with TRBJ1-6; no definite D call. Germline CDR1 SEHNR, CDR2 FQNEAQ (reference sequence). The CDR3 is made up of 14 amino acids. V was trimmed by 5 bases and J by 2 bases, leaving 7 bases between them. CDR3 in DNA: TGTGCCAGCAGCGTTGTGCCCTATAATTCACCCCTCCACTTT. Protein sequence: CASSVVPYNSPLHF.

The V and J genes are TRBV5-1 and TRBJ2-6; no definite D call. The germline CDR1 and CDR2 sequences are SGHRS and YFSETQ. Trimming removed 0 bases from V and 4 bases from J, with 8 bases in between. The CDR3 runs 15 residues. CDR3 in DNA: TGCGCCAGCAGCTTGGTGGGTGCCGGGGCCAACGTCCTGACTTTC. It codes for CASSLVGAGANVLTF.